This T cell receptor beta chain was observed in a study of control samples from healthy donors and cancer patients. The CDR3 has 14 residues. V lost 4 bases, J lost 7 bases, and 4 bases stayed unmatched. Germline-derived CDR1 and CDR2 are SGHRS and YFSETQ. The method was immunoSEQ multiplex PCR; TCRdb's version includes in-frame clones alone and lacks a portion of them. The sample shows about 110,000 clones, approximately 90% of them seen only once. V gene TRBV5-1 combines with J gene TRBJ1-4; the match to TRBD1 covers 10 bases. The sample consisted of PBMCs. The TCR sequence derives from a woman aged 55-70 years with lung cancer. Here the CDR3 reads CASSRGTGAEKLFF. CDR3 DNA sequence: TGCGCCAGCAGCAGAGGGACAGGGGCTGAAAAACTGTTTTTT. The full variable domain, its missing parts supplied by reference TRBV5-1 and TRBJ1-4, is KAGVTQTPRYLIKTRGQQVTLSCSPISGHRSVSWYQQTPGQGLQFLFEYFSETQRNKGNFPGRFSGRQFSNSRSEMNVSTLELGDSALYLCASSRGTGAEKLFFGSGTQLSVL.